The 14 T cell receptor beta chains reported below all come from one sample, sequenced in a study of PD-L1 blockade in urothelial cancer. Clones were sequenced by immunoSEQ multiplex PCR, and TCRdb holds only the in-frame ones, with some missing. In the table there are tens of thousands of clones, about four fifths of which are singletons. The sequencing used PBMCs, collected around atezolizumab (anti-PD-L1) treatment. These receptors all come from a man between 65 and 85 years old with urothelial cancer.

The V and J genes are TRBV7-8 and TRBJ2-5; 10 bases fit TRBD1. CDR3 length: 15 residues. CDR1 and CDR2 (germline): SGHVS, FQNEAQ. V trimming: 0 bases; J trimming: 3 bases; junction bases outside the gene matches: 1. CDR3 protein: CASSLAGTGEETQYF. The CDR3 nucleotides are TGTGCCAGCAGCTTAGCAGGGACAGGGGAAGAGACCCAGTACTTC.

The chain is built from TRBV4-3 and TRBJ1-6; tentative D call: TRBD1 (6 bases). Trimming cost V 0 bases and J 9 bases, with 12 bases left between them. The CDR3 is 15 residues long. Germline assignment: CDR1 LGHNA and CDR2 YSLEER. This CDR3 reads CASSQDLGASSPLHF. In DNA, the CDR3 is TGCGCCAGCAGCCAAGATCTGGGGGCGAGTTCACCCCTCCACTTT.

This clone has a handful of counts. The chain links TRBV4-3 to TRBJ1-2; 7 bases are a match to TRBD1. V was pared by 0 bases and J by 0 bases, with 7 bases of the junction left unmatched. This CDR3 spans 17 amino acids. The germline V gene encodes CDR1 LGHNA and CDR2 YSLEER. CDR3 protein: CASSQDVGTATNYGYTF. The CDR3 nucleotides read TGCGCCAGCAGCCAAGATGTCGGGACAGCTACTAACTATGGCTACACCTTC.

The gene calls are TRBV9 and TRBJ2-7; TRBD1 aligns across 8 bases. This CDR3 is 16 amino acids long. With 4 bases clipped from V and 0 bases from J, the junction kept 9 bases outside the gene matches. Germline CDR1 is SGDLS and CDR2 is YYNGEE. Here the CDR3 DNA reads TGTGCCAGCAGCTCTCGTCCCGGGACAGGCTCCTACGAGCAGTACTTC. This translates into CASSSRPGTGSYEQYF.

The chain is built from TRBV7-2 and TRBJ2-7; 11 bases are a match to TRBD2. J was trimmed by 5 bases and V by 2 bases; bases with no gene match: 5. Looked up from germline, CDR1 is SGHTA and CDR2 is FQGNSA. The CDR3 is 15 amino acids. In DNA form, the CDR3 reads TGTGCCAGCAGCTTAAGTAGCGGGAGGGCCCACGAGCAGTACTTC. Encoded protein: CASSLSSGRAHEQYF.

The rearrangement joins TRBV5-1 to TRBJ1-1; D uncertain. CDR3 length equals 15 residues. The ends were cut back, 1 base at V and 0 bases at J, with 10 bases in the middle. Germline lookup yields CDR1 SGHRS and CDR2 YFSETQ. The CDR3 protein is CASSLFIGVNTEAFF. CDR3 in DNA: TGCGCCAGCAGCTTGTTCATCGGGGTGAACACTGAAGCTTTCTTT.

V usage is TRBV2 and J usage is TRBJ1-2; 8 bases fit TRBD1. V shed 6 bases, J shed 4 bases, and the junction held 7 bases outside the gene matches. This CDR3 is built from 14 residues. The germline CDR1 and CDR2 sequences are SNHLY and FYNNEI. The CDR3 protein is CASRDTGGSYGYTF. CDR3 coding DNA: TGTGCCAGCAGGGATACAGGGGGTTCCTATGGCTACACCTTC.

This chain connects TRBV18 to TRBJ2-5, with D perhaps TRBD1 (5 bases). This CDR3 is built from 13 residues. Germline V gene sequence: CDR1 KGHSH, CDR2 LQKENI. The V and J ends lost 5 bases and 0 bases respectively, with 7 bases between them. The CDR3 DNA sequence: TGTGCCAGCTCATCAGGGAACCAAGAGACCCAGTACTTC. This encodes CASSSGNQETQYF.

The rearrangement links TRBV5-1 to TRBJ2-5; TRBD2 agrees at 9 bases. The trim removed 6 bases at V and 5 bases at J, leaving 11 bases unmatched. The CDR3 contains 15 residues. Germline lookup yields CDR1 SGHRS and CDR2 YFSETQ. This chain's CDR3 is CASNLLSGRRETQYF. The DNA for the CDR3 is TGCGCCAGCAACCTCCTCAGCGGGAGGAGGGAGACCCAGTACTTC.

The chain combines TRBV5-1 with TRBJ2-3, with 7 bases matching TRBD2. The CDR3 covers 16 residues. With V trimmed by 0 bases and J by 0 bases, 4 bases remained unmatched. CDR1 is SGHRS, CDR2 YFSETQ, per germline. CDR3 DNA sequence: TGCGCCAGCAGCTTGGAGGGAGGGACCAGCACAGATACGCAGTATTTT. Translated: CASSLEGGTSTDTQYF.

The genes are TRBV11-2 and TRBJ2-5, with D tentatively TRBD1 (5 bases). V lost 2 bases, J lost 5 bases, and 12 bases lay in between. The V gene's germline CDR1 is SGHAT and CDR2 FQNNGV. This CDR3 is built from 14 residues. The CDR3 DNA is TGTGCCAGCAGCTTACAGGGCCCGCGTGAGACCCAGTACTTC. Protein: CASSLQGPRETQYF.

The CDR3 protein is CASSTSGRLSSYNEQFF. Written as DNA, the CDR3 is TGTGCCAGTAGTACTAGCGGGAGGCTGAGCTCCTACAATGAGCAGTTCTTC. V gene TRBV19 combines with J gene TRBJ2-1; the match to TRBD2 covers 11 bases. Germline-derived CDR1 and CDR2 are LNHDA and SQIVND (reference sequence). With V trimmed by 4 bases and J by 0 bases, 5 bases remained unmatched. This CDR3 is built from 17 residues. The complete variable domain, with remaining parts taken from reference TRBV19 and TRBJ2-1, reads DGGITQSPKYLFRKEGQNVTLSCEQNLNHDAMYWYRQDPGQGLRLIYYSQIVNDFQKGDIAEGYSVSREKKESFPLTVTSAQKNPTAFYLCASSTSGRLSSYNEQFFGPGTRLTVL.

The CDR3 protein is CASSLGQGNEQFF. As DNA, the CDR3 is TGTGCCAGCAGCTTGGGACAAGGGAATGAGCAGTTCTTC. This chain joins TRBV7-9 and TRBJ2-1; D is possibly TRBD1 (6 bases). CDR1 is SEHNR, CDR2 FQNEAQ, per germline (reference sequence). V was cut by 3 bases and J by 7 bases, with 10 bases left in between. The CDR3 consists of 13 residues.

The chain is built from TRBV27 and TRBJ1-4, with 8 bases matching TRBD1. The CDR3 loop spans 17 amino acids. CDR1 and CDR2 from the germline V gene are MNHEY and SMNVEV (reference sequence). Unmatched junction bases numbered 11, after V lost 0 bases and J lost 8 bases. CDR3 sequence (DNA): TGTGCCAGCAGTTTATCCCCCCCCACAGGGGGTGCGGAAAAACTGTTTTTT. This encodes CASSLSPPTGGAEKLFF.